The source of this T cell receptor (beta chain) is a study of blood T cell repertoires in COVID-19. For the study at large: PBMCs, B-cell-depleted T cells, or T cells were the source of the cDNA or gDNA that made up the material.

Source study methods: Quantification of nucleated cells was approximated via reference gene primer amplification. Data came from immunoSEQ multiplex PCR; TCRdb stores just in-frame clones and leaves some out. V and J calls and clone size come straight from that table; D and trimming were deduced from the DNA. The sample carries tens of thousands of clones, 88% recorded once. This CDR3 has 16 amino acids. Per germline, CDR1 LGHDT and CDR2 YNNKEL (reference sequence). V lost 6 bases and J lost 7, with 19 bases in between. This clone was counted between two and nine times. The TCR originated in a woman aged 55-69 years with acute or convalescent COVID-19. Sequencing used peripheral blood. The chain couples TRBV3-1 (or the pseudogene TRBV3-2) to TRBJ1-6; D is possibly TRBD1 (5 bases). The CDR3 DNA follows: TGTGCCAGCAGTCGGATCGGGGGTAGTCAAAATTCACCCCTCCACTTT. Protein product: CASSRIGGSQNSPLHF.